The 21 T cell receptor beta chains presented below share a single source sample, sequenced in a study of T-cell memory formation after mild COVID-19 (dated by TCRdb to about 2021). Receptor amplification or capture employed 5' RACE. TCRdb lists the instrument as Illumina NovaSeq 6000. TCRdb reprocessing: public reads trimmed at Q25 with fastp, clones called with MiXCR, in-frame beta chains kept. One record per CDR3 amino acid sequence lists the most common genes and DNA. This sample is represented by tens of thousands of distinct CDR3 sequences; about 14% of them were singletons. The ten largest clones add up to around 31% of the sample. Sequenced material: PBMCs or a T cell subset sorted from them (not recorded which). The origin of the receptors is an adult woman who had mild COVID-19 (a few samples of this study predate the infection). The sample titles of this study are shuffled in the database, so cell type and time point are left out; the donor was told from shared clones.

The CDR3, as DNA: TGTGCCAGCAGCTTAGGGACAGGGGGCCCCTACAATGAGCAGTTCTTC. Encoded protein: CASSLGTGGPYNEQFF. The rearrangement links TRBV11-2 to TRBJ2-1; 11 bases line up with TRBD1. The germline V gene has CDR1 SGHAT and CDR2 FQNNGV. Trimming took 1 base from V and 2 from J; bases not matched to a gene: 1. The CDR3 loop spans 16 amino acids.

This clonotype was seen a few times. The chain employs TRBV6-5 and TRBJ1-2, with 7 bases that match TRBD1. The V gene end was trimmed by 4 bases and the J gene end by 8 bases; junction bases not matched to a gene: 7. The germline gives CDR1 MNHEY, CDR2 SVGAGI. This CDR3 comprises 13 residues. CDR3 DNA: TGTGCCAGCAGTTCCGACAGGGTTGAAGGCTACACCTTC. Residues: CASSSDRVEGYTF.

A few counts support this clonotype. This chain joins TRBV5-1 and TRBJ2-1; D perhaps matches TRBD1 (7 bases). This CDR3 spans 14 amino acids. Trimming took 3 bases from V and 9 from J, leaving 16 bases between them. CDR1 and CDR2 from the germline V gene are SGHRS and YFSETQ. CDR3 DNA sequence: TGCGCCAGCAGCTACTCGGCAGGGGGGAGTGAGCAGTTCTTC. Residues: CASSYSAGGSEQFF.

This clonotype was observed a few times. The genes are TRBV6-1 and TRBJ1-2; 9 bases line up with TRBD1. The CDR3 spans 14 residues. V lost 6 bases to trimming and J lost 5 bases; unmatched junction nucleotides: 7. Germline loops: CDR1 MNHNS, CDR2 SASEGT. CDR3 nucleotides: TGTGCCAGCAGAGACGGGACAGGGATGTATGGCTACACCTTC. Its protein is CASRDGTGMYGYTF.

The chain joins TRBV24-1 to TRBJ2-2, with TRBD2 as a possible D gene (5 bases). Trimming stripped 1 base from V and 6 bases from J, with 23 bases between. Per the germline V gene, CDR1 is KGHDR and CDR2 is SFDVKD. The CDR3 runs to 19 residues. The CDR3 loop is CATSDFPVVAPGSPGELFF. CDR3 coding DNA: TGTGCCACCAGTGATTTTCCGGTCGTTGCTCCGGGGTCCCCCGGGGAGCTGTTTTTT.

The chain couples TRBV7-2 to TRBJ2-2; D is uncertain. V lost 1 base and J 8 bases, leaving 11 bases between the germline ends. Looked up from germline, CDR1 is SGHTA and CDR2 is FQGNSA. This CDR3 is 14 amino acids long. The CDR3 sequence: CASSLDREYGELFF. CDR3 in DNA: TGTGCCAGCAGCTTAGACAGAGAATATGGGGAGCTGTTTTTT.

This clonotype was observed a handful of times. The rearrangement joins TRBV14 to TRBJ2-2, with D possibly matching TRBD1 (6 bases). The CDR3 is 18 amino acids. The V end was cut by 3 bases, the J end by 7 bases, with 24 bases between. Germline CDR1 is SGHDN and CDR2 is FVKESK. DNA of the CDR3: TGTGCCAGCAGCCACCCCCCAGGGGTAGCTAGAGCAGGCGGGGAGCTGTTTTTT. Translation: CASSHPPGVARAGGELFF.

This clonotype was detected many times. The chain recombines TRBV9 with TRBJ2-1; D is unclear. The ends were cut back, 3 bases at V and 7 bases at J, with 17 bases in the middle. Germline CDR1 reads SGDLS; CDR2 reads YYNGEE. The CDR3 spans 15 residues. The CDR3 loop is CASSGFPEANNEQFF. In nucleotides, the CDR3 is TGTGCCAGCAGCGGTTTCCCCGAGGCGAATAATGAGCAGTTCTTC.

This clonotype was found a few times. The chain has TRBV24-1 and TRBJ2-6; D unclear. This CDR3 comprises 13 residues. V was pared by 6 bases and J by 2 bases, with 4 bases between. The germline CDR1 and CDR2 sequences are KGHDR and SFDVKD. The CDR3 region is CATSIAGANVLTF. In DNA, the CDR3 is TGTGCCACCAGTATAGCTGGGGCCAACGTCCTGACTTTC.

This clonotype was counted only a few times. This chain connects TRBV12-3 or TRBV12-4 to TRBJ2-5, with 8 bases identical to TRBD1. Trimming cost V 5 bases and J 6 bases; bases outside gene matches: 11. CDR3 length equals 15 residues. The DNA of the CDR3 is TGTGCCAGCAGTCAGGACAGGGCCTTGGTACAGACCCAGTACTTC. Translated: CASSQDRALVQTQYF.

The rearrangement joins TRBV11-2 to TRBJ1-3; D is unresolved. In germline, CDR1 is SGHAT, CDR2 FQNNGV. V was trimmed by 1 base and J by 0 bases, leaving 4 bases between them. The CDR3 is 14 residues long. The CDR3 loop is CASSLAHSGNTIYF. CDR3 bases: TGTGCCAGCAGCTTAGCGCACTCTGGAAACACCATATATTTT.

The rearrangement uses TRBV11-1 and TRBJ2-7, with D tentatively TRBD1 (5 bases). Germline lookup yields CDR1 SGHAT and CDR2 FQDESV (reference sequence). This CDR3 is 15 amino acids long. Trimming took off 6 bases at V and 0 bases at J, with 15 bases between the two ends. Here the CDR3 reads CASRFRGTYSYEQYF. In DNA form, the CDR3 reads TGTGCCAGCAGATTTAGGGGTACCTACTCCTACGAGCAGTACTTC.

This clonotype came up a few times. CDR3 loop: CASSLGIDPSYNEQFF. CDR3 coding DNA: TGTGCCAGCAGCTTAGGTATAGACCCCTCCTACAATGAGCAGTTCTTC. This chain uses TRBV7-6 with TRBJ2-1; no clear D. Germline assignment: CDR1 SGHVS and CDR2 FNYEAQ. V shed 1 base and J shed 0 bases, with 10 bases lying between them. CDR3 length equals 16 residues.

V usage is TRBV9 and J usage is TRBJ1-1, with D possibly TRBD1 on 5 matching bases. The V gene's germline CDR1 is SGDLS and CDR2 YYNGEE. This CDR3 is built from 15 residues. Between the trimmed V and J ends, which lost 5 bases and 0 bases, there was a span of 14 bases. The CDR3 DNA reads TGTGCCAGCAGGGGAGCGACGGGGGTGAACACTGAAGCTTTCTTT. Its protein product is CASRGATGVNTEAFF. The whole variable domain, filled in from reference TRBV9 and TRBJ1-1, reads DSGVTQTPKHLITATGQRVTLRCSPRSGDLSVYWYQQSLDQGLQFLIQYYNGEERAKGNILERFSAQQFPDLHSELNLSSLELGDSALYFCASRGATGVNTEAFFGQGTRLTVV.

This clonotype was seen more than once but under ten times. The rearrangement uses TRBV29-1 and TRBJ2-2, with 11 positions matching TRBD1. From germline, CDR1 is SQVTM and CDR2 ANQGSEA. Trimming at V came to 4 bases and at J to 6 bases, leaving 10 bases not matched to a gene. The CDR3 loop spans 16 amino acids. The CDR3 loop is CSVGTGGGRIAGELFF. For the CDR3, the DNA is TGCAGCGTTGGGACAGGGGGCGGGAGAATCGCCGGGGAGCTGTTTTTT.

A few counts support this clonotype. The chain combines TRBV5-1 with TRBJ1-1; unclear D gene. From germline, CDR1 is SGHRS and CDR2 YFSETQ. The CDR3 covers 14 residues. The V end was cut by 4 bases, the J end by 1 base, with 11 bases between. The CDR3 protein is CASSLSSSNTEAFF. The CDR3 DNA sequence: TGCGCCAGCAGCCTCAGCAGCTCGAACACTGAAGCTTTCTTT.

J is TRBJ2-1 and V is TRBV4-3, with 9 bases lining up with TRBD2. The CDR3 extends over 18 amino acids. CDR1 LGHNA and CDR2 YSLEER come from the germline V gene. The J segment lost 7 bases and the V segment lost 0 bases, leaving 13 bases of the junction unmatched. CDR3 nucleotide sequence: TGCGCCAGCAGCCAAGATTGGGTAGCGGGAGAGGGGGCAAATGAGCAGTTCTTC. Encoded protein: CASSQDWVAGEGANEQFF.

J is TRBJ1-5 and V is TRBV7-2; D may be TRBD1 (5 bases). The CDR3 consists of 15 residues. Trimming removed 5 bases at V and 6 bases at J, with 17 bases between. The germline gives CDR1 SGHTA, CDR2 FQGNSA. The CDR3 DNA reads as TGTGCCAGCAGCCCCCCCCGGGGTGGGGGTCAGCCCCAGCATTTT. Its translation is CASSPPRGGGQPQHF.

This clonotype was seen more than once but under ten times. CDR3 coding DNA: TGTGCCAGCAGCTTGGATCTAGCGGGGGAAGAGACCCAGTACTTC. Amino acid sequence: CASSLDLAGEETQYF. The J gene is TRBJ2-5, the V gene TRBV5-6; 10 bases agree with TRBD2. The J segment lost 3 bases and the V segment lost 0 bases, leaving 2 bases of the junction unmatched. The CDR3 is 15 amino acids. The germline gives CDR1 SGHDT, CDR2 YYEEEE.

The V call is TRBV7-6, the J call TRBJ2-7; 11 bases fit TRBD2. This CDR3 is built from 16 residues. Per germline, CDR1 SGHVS and CDR2 FNYEAQ. The V segment lost 3 bases and the J segment 2 bases; nucleotides outside the gene matches: 6. CDR3 coding DNA: TGTGCCAGCAGCTTCACCGGGACTAGCGGTACCTACGAGCAGTACTTC. Its translation: CASSFTGTSGTYEQYF. The entire variable domain, with the rest obtained from reference TRBV7-6 and TRBJ2-7, is as follows: GAGVSQSPRYKVTKRGQDVALRCDPISGHVSLYWYRQALGQGPEFLTYFNYEAQQDKSGLPNDRFSAERPEGSISTLTIQRTEQRDSAMYRCASSFTGTSGTYEQYFGPGTRLTVT.

The V and J genes are TRBV4-3 and TRBJ2-7, with 7 positions matching TRBD1. This CDR3 has 18 amino acids. Germline loops: CDR1 LGHNA, CDR2 YSLEER. The trim removed 0 bases at V and 0 bases at J, leaving 11 bases unmatched. The CDR3 DNA is TGCGCCAGCAGCCAAGATCGGCAGACAGGGTATCGCTCCTACGAGCAGTACTTC. As protein: CASSQDRQTGYRSYEQYF.